This TCR beta chain comes out of a study of shared clonotypes between healthy human individuals. The wider study: A couple of female and a few male donors aged 18 to 49 were enrolled.

CD45RO-negative, CCR7-positively selected cells formed the naive CD8 fraction, excluding terminally differentiated effector memory CD45RA+ cells. Study-level results: It was observed that roughly 5.4% of naive CD4 clonotypes were shared across four donors.

About this clone itself: Its specificity is unknown.

Sequencing used immunoSEQ multiplex PCR; TCRdb keeps in-frame clones, though not all of them. Altogether around 560,000 clones are present, approximately 95% being singletons, with the ten largest covering around 0.11%. Material for sequencing was naive CD8+ T cells sorted from blood. This receptor was taken from a young woman in good health.

The CDR3 loop is CASMSGRDSYEQYF. In DNA, the CDR3 is TGTGCCAGCATGAGCGGGAGGGACTCCTACGAGCAGTACTTC. The chain carries TRBV6-5 and TRBJ2-5; TRBD2 agrees at 10 bases. The J call may be in error: the DNA end matches TRBJ2-7 better. This CDR3 is built from 14 residues. Germline V gives CDR1 MNHEY, CDR2 SVGAGI.